This T cell receptor beta chain stems from a study of naive and memory T cell subsets. This clonotype was seen a few times. Its antigen is as yet unknown. The CDR3 has 16 residues. J lost 7 bases, V lost 7 bases, and 11 bases had no gene match. Germline CDR1 and CDR2: MNHEY and SMNVEV (reference sequence). Both TRBC1 and TRBC2 were covered by a beta constant-region primer of two equimolar oligonucleotides. Ligated cDNA was amplified by four rounds of PCR with nested alpha and beta constant-region primers and SP2. MiXCR, run by TCRdb on the UMI-ligation and nested PCR reads, gives a single entry per CDR3 protein. The table has approximately 80,000 distinct CDR3 sequences, about 9.9% seen once. Notes on the study in general: Clonotypes here are unpaired alpha or beta chain sequences. TCR counts from RNA may reflect activation-linked expression changes. Diversity fell and Gini index rose from naive through CM, EM, EMRA. Over 85% of naive TCR sequences appeared only once, unlike memory subsets.

This chain uses TRBV27 with TRBJ2-1, with 12 bases that match TRBD2. Sequenced: naive CD8+ T cells from blood. The sequence was collected from a human donor in good health. CDR3 sequence: CASTPVETSGRNEQFF. CDR3 nucleotide sequence: TGTGCCAGCACCCCCGTCGAGACTAGCGGGAGAAATGAGCAGTTCTTC.